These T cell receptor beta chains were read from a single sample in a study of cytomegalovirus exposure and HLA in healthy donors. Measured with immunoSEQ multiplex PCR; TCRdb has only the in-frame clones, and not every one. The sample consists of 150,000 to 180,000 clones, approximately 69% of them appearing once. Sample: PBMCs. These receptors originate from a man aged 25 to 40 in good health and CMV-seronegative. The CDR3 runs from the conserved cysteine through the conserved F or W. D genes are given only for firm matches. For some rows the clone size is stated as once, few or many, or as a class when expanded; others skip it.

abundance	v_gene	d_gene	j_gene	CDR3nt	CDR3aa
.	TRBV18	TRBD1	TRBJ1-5	TGTGCCAGCTCACCGAGTGGACAGGGCGTCAATCAGCCCCAGAATTTT	CASSPSGQGVNQPQNF
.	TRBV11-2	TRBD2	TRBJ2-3	TGTGCCAGCAGCTCTTCAGCGGGGGGGAATACGCAGTATTTT	CASSSSAGGNTQYF
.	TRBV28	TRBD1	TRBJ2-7	TGTGCCAGCAGCCTTAAACAGGGGGCGGGCTACGAGCAGTACTTC	CASSLKQGAGYEQYF
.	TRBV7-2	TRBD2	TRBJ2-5	TGTGCCAGCAGCGCCAGAACGGGGGGGAAGGAGACCCAGTACTTC	CASSARTGGKETQYF
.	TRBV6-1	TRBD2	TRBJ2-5	TGTGCCAGCAGTACACTAGCGGGGGCGCAAGAGACCCAGTACTTC	CASSTLAGAQETQYF
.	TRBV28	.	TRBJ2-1	TGTGCCAGCAGTTTATCCGGGAATGAGCAGTTCTTC	CASSLSGNEQFF
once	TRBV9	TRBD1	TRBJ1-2	TGTGCCAGCAGCGGAGGGACAGGGGGCGAGTATGGCTACACCTTC	CASSGGTGGEYGYTF
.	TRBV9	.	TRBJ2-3	TGTGCCAGCAGCGTAGGGGACACTAGCACAGATACGCAGTATTTT	CASSVGDTSTDTQYF
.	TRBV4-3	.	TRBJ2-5	TGCGCCAGCAGCCAAGGACACTGGATTCAAGAGACCCAGTACTTC	CASSQGHWIQETQYF
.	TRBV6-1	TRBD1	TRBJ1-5	TGTGCCAGCAGTGAAGGAGGGACAGGGGAGAGCAATCAGCCCCAGCATTTT	CASSEGGTGESNQPQHF
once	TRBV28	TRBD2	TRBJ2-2	TGTGCCAGCAGCATGCGGGGGGGCATCGGCGGGGAGCTGTTTTTT	CASSMRGGIGGELFF
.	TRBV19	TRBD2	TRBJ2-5	TGTGCCAGTAGTATAAGTTCTAGCGGGGGTATAAAGACCCAGTACTTC	CASSISSSGGIKTQYF
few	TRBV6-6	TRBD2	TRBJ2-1	TGTGCCAGCGGGACTAGCGGGGGGGCAGGGGAGCAGTTCTTC	CASGTSGGAGEQFF
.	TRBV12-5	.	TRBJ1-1	TGTGCTAGTAGAGGAAGAGGTATCTCTGAAGCTTTCTTT	CASRGRGISEAFF
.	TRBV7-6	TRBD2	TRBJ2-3	TGTGCCAGCAGCCCAGGGGGTAGCGGGGGCTCCCGCACAGATACGCAGTATTTT	CASSPGGSGGSRTDTQYF
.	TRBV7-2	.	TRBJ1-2	TGTGCCAGCAGCCCCTCCCTCGGAAAGACAGTCGGAGGCTACACCTTC	CASSPSLGKTVGGYTF
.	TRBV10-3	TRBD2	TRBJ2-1	TGTGCCATCAGTGATCGGTCGGGGGGGTACAATGAGCAGTTCTTC	CAISDRSGGYNEQFF
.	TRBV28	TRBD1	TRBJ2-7	TGTGCCAGCATGAAGGGACAGAGGGGCTACGAGCAGTACTTC	CASMKGQRGYEQYF
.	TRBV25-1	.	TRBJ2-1	TGTGCCAGCAGTGAAGGGAGCCGGGGGGCCAATGAGCAGTTCTTC	CASSEGSRGANEQFF
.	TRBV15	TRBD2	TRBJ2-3	TGTGCCACCAGCAGACTACTAGCGGGGGTCACAGATACGCAGTATTTT	CATSRLLAGVTDTQYF
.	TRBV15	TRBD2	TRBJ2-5	TGTGCCACCAGCAGAGAGTTGGAGCGGGGGCGGGAAGAGACCCAGTACTTC	CATSRELERGREETQYF
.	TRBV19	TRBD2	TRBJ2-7	TGTGCCAGTAGTATCGGACTAGCGGGGGGTCCGGCTCTCTACGAGCAGTACTTC	CASSIGLAGGPALYEQYF
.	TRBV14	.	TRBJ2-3	TGTGCCAGCAGCCTTTCGGGACTCAGGCAGGCGGGCGGGCAGTATTTT	CASSLSGLRQAGGQYF
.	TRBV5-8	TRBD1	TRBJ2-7	TGTGCCAGCAGCTTAGATCTGGCGGGACAGGGGCCCGAACGTTACGAGCAGTACTTC	CASSLDLAGQGPERYEQYF
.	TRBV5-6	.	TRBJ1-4	TGTGCCAGCAGCGCGGGCGTTGCAAAACTGTTTTTT	CASSAGVAKLFF
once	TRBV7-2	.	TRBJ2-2	TGTGCCAGCAGCTTAGAGTTGGCAGTGAACACCGGGGAGCTGTTTTTT	CASSLELAVNTGELFF
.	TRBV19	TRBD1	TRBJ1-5	TGTGCCAGTACCCCGACAGGGACCAATCAGCCCCAGCATTTT	CASTPTGTNQPQHF
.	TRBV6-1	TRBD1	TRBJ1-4	TGTGCCAGCAGTACCGGGACAGAAAATGAAGAACTGTTTTTT	CASSTGTENEELFF
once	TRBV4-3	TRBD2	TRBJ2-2	TGCGCCAGCAGCCAAGGTCGGGGGGGCCCCACCGGGGAGCTGTTTTTT	CASSQGRGGPTGELFF
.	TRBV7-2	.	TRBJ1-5	TGTGCCAGCACCCATGGGGGGTCAGGCAATCAGCCCCAGCATTTT	CASTHGGSGNQPQHF
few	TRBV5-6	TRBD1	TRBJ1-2	TGTGCCAGCAGCCACCGGGGACAGGGATGTGGCTACACCTTC	CASSHRGQGCGYTF
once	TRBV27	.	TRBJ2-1	TGTGCCAGCAGTGCGACAGGATACCTAAGAGAGCAGTTCTTC	CASSATGYLREQFF
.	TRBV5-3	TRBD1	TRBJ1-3	TGTGCCAGAAGCTGGAACAGGGGTGGAAACACCATATATTTT	CARSWNRGGNTIYF
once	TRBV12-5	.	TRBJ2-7	TGTGCTAGTGGTTTATCAGGGTCCAACGAGCAGTACTTC	CASGLSGSNEQYF
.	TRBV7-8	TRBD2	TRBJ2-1	TGTGCCAGCAGCTTAGGTACGGGGGGGGTTGAGTTCTTC	CASSLGTGGVEFF
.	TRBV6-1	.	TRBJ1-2	TGTGCCAGCAGTGAAGTACAGAACTATGGCTACACCTTC	CASSEVQNYGYTF
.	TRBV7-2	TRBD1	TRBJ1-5	TGTGCCAGCAGCCCAGTAGGACAGGGGGCTCAGCCCCAGCATTTT	CASSPVGQGAQPQHF
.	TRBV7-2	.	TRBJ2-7	TGTGCCAGCAGCTTAGAAGTCACATCGTGGGAGCAGTACTTC	CASSLEVTSWEQYF
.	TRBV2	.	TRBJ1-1	TGTGCCAGCAGTTTCAAGCTTTCGAACACTGAAGCTTTCTTT	CASSFKLSNTEAFF
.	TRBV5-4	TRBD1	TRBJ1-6	TGTGCCAGCAGCCATATAGGACAGGGGGCGAGAACACCCCTCCACTTT	CASSHIGQGARTPLHF
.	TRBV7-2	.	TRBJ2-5	TGTGCCAGCAGCTCCACCCCTAGGTTTCAAGAGACCCAGTACTTC	CASSSTPRFQETQYF
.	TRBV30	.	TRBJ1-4	TGTGCCTGGAGTCCCCCGGGACTCGGAAAACTGTTTTTT	CAWSPPGLGKLFF
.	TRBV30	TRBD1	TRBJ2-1	TGTGCCTGGAGTGGGGACAGGGATGAGCAGTTCTTC	CAWSGDRDEQFF
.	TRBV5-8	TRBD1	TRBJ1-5	TGTGCCAGCAGCTTGGGGACAGGGCGGCAGCCCCAGCATTTT	CASSLGTGRQPQHF
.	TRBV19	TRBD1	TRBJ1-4	TGTGCCAGTAGTCCGACAGGGAAGGAAGAAAAACTGTTTTTT	CASSPTGKEEKLFF
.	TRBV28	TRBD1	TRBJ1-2	TGTGCCAGCAGTTATTCGACAGGGGCCTCCTATGGCTACACCTTC	CASSYSTGASYGYTF
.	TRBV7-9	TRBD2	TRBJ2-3	TGTGCCAGCAGCCCAACCAGGGAGGGCACGCAGTATTTT	CASSPTREGTQYF
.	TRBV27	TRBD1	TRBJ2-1	TGTGCCAGCAGTTCCTTTGGGACAGGGGTCAATGAGCAGTTCTTC	CASSSFGTGVNEQFF
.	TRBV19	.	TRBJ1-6	TGTGCCAGTAGCATCTTTAGTCAAACAGCTAACTCACCCCTCCACTTT	CASSIFSQTANSPLHF
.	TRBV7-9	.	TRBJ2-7	TGTGCCAGCAGCTTAGATGCGGGGGCCCACTACGAGCAGTACTTC	CASSLDAGAHYEQYF